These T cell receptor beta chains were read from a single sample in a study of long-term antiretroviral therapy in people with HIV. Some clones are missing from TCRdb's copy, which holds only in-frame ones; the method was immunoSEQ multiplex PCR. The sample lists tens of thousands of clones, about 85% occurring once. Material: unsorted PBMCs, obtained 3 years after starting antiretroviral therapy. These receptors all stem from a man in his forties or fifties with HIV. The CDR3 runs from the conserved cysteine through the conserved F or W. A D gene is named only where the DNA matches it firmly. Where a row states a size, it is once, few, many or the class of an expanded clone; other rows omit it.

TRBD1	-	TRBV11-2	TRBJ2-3	CASSTYRGPRTDTQYF	TGTGCCAGCAGCACATACAGGGGGCCTCGCACAGATACGCAGTATTTT
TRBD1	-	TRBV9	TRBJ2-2	CASSVFDRDRTGELFF	TGTGCCAGCAGCGTATTCGACAGGGACCGGACAGGGGAGCTGTTTTTT
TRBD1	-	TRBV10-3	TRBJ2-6	CAISESGTGARGSGANVLTF	TGTGCCATCAGTGAGTCCGGGACAGGGGCGAGGGGCTCTGGGGCCAACGTCCTGACTTTC
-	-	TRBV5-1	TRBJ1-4	CASSGEATNEKLFF	TGCGCCAGCAGCGGGGAAGCAACTAATGAAAAACTGTTTTTT
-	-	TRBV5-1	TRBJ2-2	CASSPETNTGELFF	TGCGCCAGCAGCCCGGAGACGAACACCGGGGAGCTGTTTTTT
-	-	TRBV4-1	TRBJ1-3	CASSQERYPGSGNTIYF	TGCGCCAGCAGCCAAGAGCGGTATCCGGGCTCTGGAAACACCATATATTTT
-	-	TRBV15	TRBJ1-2	CATSRWSSDYGYTF	TGTGCCACCAGCAGATGGTCCTCTGACTATGGCTACACCTTC
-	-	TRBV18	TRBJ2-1	CASSPSNEQFF	TGTGCCAGCTCACCTTCGAATGAGCAGTTCTTC
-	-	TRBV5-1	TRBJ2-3	CASSLELVLDTQYF	TGCGCCAGCAGCTTGGAGCTAGTATTGGATACGCAGTATTTT
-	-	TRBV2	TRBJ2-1	CASRMNEQFF	TGTGCCAGCAGAATGAATGAGCAGTTCTTC
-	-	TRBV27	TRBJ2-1	CASSPTGHNEQFF	TGTGCCAGCAGTCCGACGGGACACAATGAGCAGTTCTTC
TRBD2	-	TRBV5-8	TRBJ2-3	CASSLNSLAAYTDTQYF	TGTGCCAGCAGCTTGAACTCTCTAGCGGCCTACACAGATACGCAGTATTTT
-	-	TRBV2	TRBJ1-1	CASRGPTETNTEAFF	TGTGCCAGCAGAGGCCCCACAGAGACAAACACTGAAGCTTTCTTT
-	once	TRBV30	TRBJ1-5	CAWSEGLSNQPQHF	TGTGCCTGGAGTGAGGGACTTAGCAATCAGCCCCAGCATTTT
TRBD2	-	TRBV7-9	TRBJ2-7	CASSSSPSAGGSYEQYF	TGTGCCAGCAGCTCCTCCCCGTCCGCGGGGGGATCCTACGAGCAGTACTTC
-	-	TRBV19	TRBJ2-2	CASGEDANTGELFF	TGTGCCAGTGGGGAGGACGCGAACACCGGGGAGCTGTTTTTT
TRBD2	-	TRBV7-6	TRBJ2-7	CASSPGLAGGTYEQYF	TGTGCCAGCAGCCCAGGACTAGCGGGGGGGACCTACGAGCAGTACTTC